This TCR beta chain was obtained from a study of blood T cell repertoires in COVID-19. Study-wide context: Donors in the United States, Italy and Spain gave samples during acute or convalescent COVID-19. Sources were T cells, B-cell-depleted T cells, or PBMCs; the material itself was cDNA or gDNA.

Germline CDR1 is MNHEY and CDR2 is SVGEGT. Losses at the gene ends were 5 bases for V and 9 bases for J; bases not matched to a gene: 11. The CDR3 is 15 amino acids. This clone was found once. The method was immunoSEQ multiplex PCR; TCRdb's version includes in-frame clones alone and lacks a portion of them. The sample lists around 180,000 clones, around 85% occurring once. Those enrolled in Seattle joined during active infection and were followed longitudinally afterward. The TCR comes from a man at least 80 years old with COVID-19, enrolled during active disease. The chain uses TRBV6-2 or TRBV6-3 and TRBJ2-1, with 9 bases aligning to TRBD2. Sequenced input: peripheral blood. This CDR3 reads CASSRLGGGAFEQFF. In DNA, the CDR3 is TGTGCCAGCAGTCGGTTGGGCGGGGGGGCCTTTGAGCAGTTCTTC.